The TCR beta chain described here comes from a study of chemoradiotherapy in HPV16-positive cancers. Study-wide points: Candidate HPV-specific clones and E7-related TCR motifs grew in tumor during treatment.

Produced via immunoSEQ multiplex PCR; TCRdb's table is partial and in-frame only. Of some 980 clones in the sample, 75% to 85% are singletons; the top ten hold more than 8.5%. Repeated repertoire sampling spanned the course of chemoradiotherapy. The germline CDR1 and CDR2 sequences are MNHNY and SVGAGI (reference sequence). J was trimmed by 7 bases and V by 4 bases; bases with no gene match: 5. CDR3 length: 14 amino acids. To note about this clone: The antigen remains unidentified.

The clonotype was recovered from a human donor with HPV-associated anogenital cancer. This sample comprised tumor tissue, obtained from a patient who underwent chemoradiotherapy. The chain carries TRBV6-6 and TRBJ2-2; 8 bases align to TRBD1. CDR3 in amino acids: CASSFPGGDGELFF. Here the CDR3 DNA reads TGTGCCAGCAGTTTTCCAGGGGGCGACGGGGAGCTGTTTTTT.